This TCR beta chain came from a study of naive and memory T cell subsets. Study-level findings and limits: A few larger clonotypes appeared in naive repertoires, especially CD8, possibly memory cells re-expressing CD45RA.

The beta constant-region primer was an equimolar mix of two oligonucleotides covering TRBC1 and TRBC2. The ligated cDNA underwent four PCR rounds using SP2 and nested alpha and beta constant-region primers. A single record per CDR3 protein comes from TCRdb applying MiXCR to the UMI-ligation and nested PCR reads. The data show 150,000 or so distinct CDR3 sequences, under 25% seen once. There are a few counts of this clonotype. Antigen: not known. V was shortened by 1 base and J by 1 base, with 10 bases between the two germline ends. CDR1 is SGHTA and CDR2 is FQGNSA in the germline V gene. This CDR3 has 15 amino acids.

The sequence was collected from a human donor in good health. The V gene is TRBV7-2, the J gene TRBJ1-1; no reliable D call. Sequencing used naive CD4+ T cells from blood. CDR3 loop: CASSLGPTKNTEAFF. The CDR3 region has the DNA TGTGCCAGCAGCTTAGGACCTACCAAGAACACTGAAGCTTTCTTT. Using reference TRBV7-2 and TRBJ1-1 for the parts outside the CDR3, the full variable domain is GAGVSQSPSNKVTEKGKDVELRCDPISGHTALYWYRQSLGQGLEFLIYFQGNSAPDKSGLPSDRFSAERTGGSVSTLTIQRTQQEDSAVYLCASSLGPTKNTEAFFGQGTRLTVV.